These 8 T cell receptor beta chains share one sample of origin, sequenced in a study of blood T cell repertoires in COVID-19. Profiled with immunoSEQ multiplex PCR; TCRdb holds only in-frame clones, not every one. Of about 310,000 clones listed, 87% are singletons. The specimen sequenced was peripheral blood. The receptors stem from a woman in her forties or fifties who had recovered from COVID-19.

The chain links TRBV6-5 to TRBJ2-2, with 7 bases that match TRBD1. The V gene's germline CDR1 is MNHEY and CDR2 SVGAGI. CDR3 length: 13 residues. The V and J ends lost 7 bases and 7 bases, in that order; junction bases with no gene match: 6. CDR3 bases: TGTGCCAGCACGACAGGGAGTGGCGGGGAGCTGTTTTTT. This translates into CASTTGSGGELFF.

The chain recombines TRBV5-4 with TRBJ2-5; D is unresolved. CDR1 is SGHNT and CDR2 is YYREEE in the germline V gene (reference sequence). Trimming left V 0 bases short and J 5 bases short, with 5 bases between. The CDR3 is 12 residues long. The chain's CDR3 is CASSLDKETQYF. DNA of the CDR3: TGTGCCAGCAGCTTGGACAAGGAGACCCAGTACTTC.

The chain links TRBV19 to TRBJ1-1; D call uncertain. The CDR3 extends over 14 amino acids. The ends were cut back, 3 bases at V and 0 bases at J, with 8 bases in the middle. Germline V gives CDR1 LNHDA, CDR2 SQIVND (reference sequence). The CDR3 DNA sequence: TGTGCCAGTAGTATTCCCGCTATGAACACTGAAGCTTTCTTT. Translated, it gives CASSIPAMNTEAFF.

The chain couples TRBV11-2 to TRBJ1-2, with D perhaps matching TRBD1 (5 bases). CDR1 and CDR2 (germline): SGHAT, FQNNGV. V lost 4 bases, J lost 6 bases, and 18 bases lay in between. The CDR3 sequence is 15 residues long. In DNA, the CDR3 is TGTGCCAGCAGCTCTACTGTGGGGCGGGGGAATGGCTACACCTTC. Its protein is CASSSTVGRGNGYTF. The complete variable domain, with remaining parts taken from reference TRBV11-2 and TRBJ1-2, reads EAGVAQSPRYKIIEKRQSVAFWCNPISGHATLYWYQQILGQGPKLLIQFQNNGVVDDSQLPKDRFSAERLKGVDSTLKIQPAKLEDSAVYLCASSSTVGRGNGYTFGSGTRLTVV.

The chain joins TRBV7-9 to TRBJ2-6; 7 bases are shared with TRBD2. The CDR3 is 17 residues long. Losses at the gene ends were 8 bases for V and 0 bases for J; bases not matched to a gene: 10. From germline, CDR1 is SEHNR and CDR2 FQNEAQ (reference sequence). This CDR3 reads CASQVLAADSGANVLTF. CDR3 bases: TGTGCCAGCCAGGTTCTAGCGGCGGACTCTGGGGCCAACGTCCTGACTTTC.

The chain recombines TRBV28 with TRBJ2-7, with 10 bases that match TRBD2. The CDR3 covers 15 residues. The V segment lost 6 bases and the J segment 2 bases; nucleotides outside the gene matches: 7. The germline V gene has CDR1 MDHEN and CDR2 SYDVKM. The CDR3 DNA follows: TGTGCCAGCAGCTATAGCGGGAGGACCCCCTACGAGCAGTACTTC. This translates into CASSYSGRTPYEQYF.

V is TRBV5-1 and J is TRBJ2-1; 10 nucleotides line up with TRBD2. Germline V gives CDR1 SGHRS, CDR2 YFSETQ. Losses at the gene ends were 4 bases for V and 9 bases for J; bases not matched to a gene: 10. The CDR3 is made up of 15 amino acids. As DNA, the CDR3 is TGCGCCAGCAGCGTGGATAGCGGGAGGCCGGGTGAGCAGTTCTTC. This gives the protein CASSVDSGRPGEQFF.

The chain recombines TRBV19 with TRBJ2-2, with 7 bases lining up with TRBD2. Losses at the gene ends were 7 bases for V and 2 bases for J; bases not matched to a gene: 16. This CDR3 contains 18 residues. The germline V gene has CDR1 LNHDA and CDR2 SQIVND (reference sequence). The chain's CDR3 is CASKMPTYGGGNTGELFF. The CDR3, as DNA: TGTGCCAGTAAAATGCCGACTTATGGGGGGGGAAACACCGGGGAGCTGTTTTTT.